This entry is about one T cell receptor beta chain. Antigen: not known. V dropped 2 bases and J dropped 2 bases, with 7 bases sitting between them. This CDR3 is 13 amino acids long. The germline CDR1 and CDR2 sequences are MNHEY and SMNVEV (reference sequence). These data are taken from a study of cytomegalovirus exposure and HLA in healthy donors. Study-level results: Sequencing depth roughly uniform across donors was assumed in presence/absence analyses.

Both 60 Vbeta primers and 13 Jbeta primers went into the PCR. Clones were read by immunoSEQ multiplex PCR, and TCRdb kept only the in-frame ones, dropping some. The repertoire holds 70,000 or so clones, with about 74% as singletons. The clonotype originates from a woman in her fifties or sixties in good health and CMV-seropositive. This rearrangement joins TRBV27 to TRBJ2-7; D unclear. Sequencing input: PBMCs. Here the CDR3 reads CASSLRGPYEQYF. Here the CDR3 DNA reads TGTGCCAGCAGTTTACGAGGTCCCTACGAGCAGTACTTC.